Listed below are T cell receptor beta chains from one sample, sequenced in a study of blood T cell repertoires in COVID-19. Some clones are missing from TCRdb's copy, which holds only in-frame ones; the method was immunoSEQ multiplex PCR. Of about 260,000 clones detected, about four fifths appear once; the ten largest clones hold 7.5% to 10%. The sequenced sample consisted of peripheral blood. These receptors were collected from a woman in her forties or fifties who had recovered from COVID-19. CDR3s include the opening cysteine and the closing phenylalanine or tryptophan. The D gene is left open where the match is weak. Size tells how often a clone was seen (once, few, many) or the class of an expanded clone, and some rows leave it out.

clone size	V gene	J gene	D gene	CDR3 DNA	CDR3 protein
NA	TRBV5-6	TRBJ2-7	TRBD2	TGTGCCAGCAGCTTAAAACCGGGACTAGGCTACGAGCAGTACTTC	CASSLKPGLGYEQYF
NA	TRBV10-3	TRBJ1-2	TRBD1	TGTGCCATCAGTCCCGACAGGGGGTCAAACTATGGCTACACCTTC	CAISPDRGSNYGYTF
NA	TRBV21-1	TRBJ2-7	NA	TGTGCCAGCAGCAAAACCCCGGGACAGGTAAGCTCCTACGAGCAGTACTTC	CASSKTPGQVSSYEQYF
NA	TRBV2	TRBJ1-1	NA	TGTGCCAGCGGTGGAGGGGGGAACACTGAAGCTTTCTTT	CASGGGGNTEAFF
NA	TRBV7-3	TRBJ2-3	NA	TGTGCCAGCAGCCCCTCGACTGGGGTTGGAAGCGGTACGCAGTATTTT	CASSPSTGVGSGTQYF
NA	TRBV7-6	TRBJ2-3	NA	TGTGCCAGCAGTTTCTCCCCCGGGACTCGTGGAGATACGCAGTATTTT	CASSFSPGTRGDTQYF
NA	TRBV13	TRBJ1-2	TRBD1	TGTGCCAGCAGCGCACTTGACAGGGGGCTTGATGGCTACACCTTC	CASSALDRGLDGYTF
NA	TRBV15	TRBJ2-4	TRBD2	TGTGCCACCAGCAGAGTTAGCGGGAGCGGAGAAAACATTCAGTACTTC	CATSRVSGSGENIQYF
once	TRBV9	TRBJ1-2	NA	TGTGCCAGCAGCGTAGGGCCGCTTTCTTTATCGAACTATGGCTACACCTTC	CASSVGPLSLSNYGYTF
NA	TRBV19	TRBJ1-2	TRBD1	TGTGCCAGTAGTATCGGGACAGCTCCCCCCCTTAACTATGGCTACACCTTC	CASSIGTAPPLNYGYTF
NA	TRBV7-3	TRBJ2-6	TRBD1	TGTGCCAGCAGTAACAGGCCCACAGGGGGCGCATCTGGGGCCAACGTCCTGACTTTC	CASSNRPTGGASGANVLTF
NA	TRBV6-4	TRBJ2-3	TRBD1	TGTGCCAGCAGCCCGACAGGGGGAGGGACAGATACGCAGTATTTT	CASSPTGGGTDTQYF
once	TRBV28	TRBJ1-2	NA	TGTGCCAGCAGTTTACCTTTTCCCTATGGCTACACCTTC	CASSLPFPYGYTF
NA	TRBV12-3/TRBV12-4	TRBJ1-4	NA	TGTGCCAGCAGTTGGTGGGCAGGGGAACTGTTTTTT	CASSWWAGELFF
NA	TRBV3-1/TRBV3-2	TRBJ1-1	TRBD1	TGTGCCAGCAGCCGAGAACTCAGGGGGCTTCAGGTGAACACTGAAGCTTTCTTT	CASSRELRGLQVNTEAFF
NA	TRBV25-1	TRBJ1-2	NA	TGTGCCAGCAGCCGCGCAGGGGCTAACTATGGCTACACCTTC	CASSRAGANYGYTF
NA	TRBV7-2	TRBJ2-2	TRBD1	TGTGCCAGCAGCTTAGTTGGACAGGGAGGCGGGGAGCTGTTTTTT	CASSLVGQGGGELFF
NA	TRBV10-3	TRBJ1-2	TRBD1	TGTGCCATCAGTGGGGGACAGGGGGGAGCTAACTATGGCTACACCTTC	CAISGGQGGANYGYTF
NA	TRBV6-5	TRBJ2-3	TRBD2	TGTGCCAGCAGAGGACTAGCCGGGTACACAGATACGCAGTATTTT	CASRGLAGYTDTQYF
NA	TRBV14	TRBJ2-3	NA	TGTGCCAGCAGCCCCCACGGCGGGGTTACGCAGTATTTT	CASSPHGGVTQYF
NA	TRBV9	TRBJ2-2	NA	TGTGCCAGCAGCGTAGGGACTTTAAACACCGGGGAGCTGTTTTTT	CASSVGTLNTGELFF
NA	TRBV19	TRBJ2-7	TRBD1	TGTGCCAGTAGCGGGACAGGGAGTATAACCTACGAGCAGTACTTC	CASSGTGSITYEQYF
NA	TRBV19	TRBJ2-5	NA	TGTGCCAGTAGGGGCGAGGTGGGGAGAGAGACCCAGTACTTC	CASRGEVGRETQYF
once	TRBV2	TRBJ2-7	TRBD1	TGTGCCAGCAGTGGGGGGACAGGGTTCTACGAGCAGTACTTC	CASSGGTGFYEQYF
NA	TRBV27	TRBJ1-5	NA	TGTGCCAGCAGTTTAAGGTCAGGCCAGCCCCAGCATTTT	CASSLRSGQPQHF
NA	TRBV28	TRBJ2-3	TRBD2	TGTGCCAGCAGTCCGGGACTAGCGGGAGGACCGCCGAGCACAGATACGCAGTATTTT	CASSPGLAGGPPSTDTQYF
NA	TRBV7-9	TRBJ1-4	NA	TGTGCCAGCAGCTTAGGCAGCGCAACTAATGAAAAACTGTTTTTT	CASSLGSATNEKLFF
few	TRBV7-8	TRBJ2-5	TRBD1	TGTGCCAGCAGCCGAGGACAGGCGGCGGAGACCCAGTACTTC	CASSRGQAAETQYF
NA	TRBV6-2/TRBV6-3	TRBJ2-2	TRBD2	TGTGCCAGCAGTTACGTGGGACTAGCGGGAGGAGGTACCGGGGAGCTGTTTTTT	CASSYVGLAGGGTGELFF
once	TRBV6-5	TRBJ1-1	NA	TGTGCCAGCAGTTCCCGGGGGGATGAAGCTTTCTTT	CASSSRGDEAFF
NA	TRBV18	TRBJ2-1	TRBD1	TGTGCCAGCTCAGACAGGGAGCGCACCTACAATGAGCAGTTCTTC	CASSDRERTYNEQFF
NA	TRBV11-2	TRBJ1-2	NA	TGTGCCAGCACCACTTCGGGGGGGTCGGTTGGCTACACCTTC	CASTTSGGSVGYTF
NA	TRBV7-3	TRBJ2-2	NA	TGTGCCAGCAGCCACAGCGGGTCTAACACCGGGGAGCTGTTTTTT	CASSHSGSNTGELFF
NA	TRBV4-3	TRBJ2-1	TRBD2	TGCGCCAGCAGCCTCGCGGGGGGCACTTACAATGAGCAGTTCTTC	CASSLAGGTYNEQFF
NA	TRBV7-8	TRBJ2-1	TRBD1	TGTGCCAGCAGCTTAGGGACCTGGACAGGCCTACAATACAATGAGCAGTTCTTC	CASSLGTWTGLQYNEQFF
NA	TRBV18	TRBJ1-1	NA	TGTGCCAGCTCACCACCCACGACTTCGGGGGTCGCTGAAGCTTTCTTT	CASSPPTTSGVAEAFF
NA	TRBV27	TRBJ1-1	NA	TGTGCCAGCAGTTGGTTGGGGGTCCGAAGGGGGGCTTTCTTT	CASSWLGVRRGAFF
once	TRBV28	TRBJ1-6	NA	TGTGCCAGCAGTTTTAATAATGGAAGAGGTTCACCCCTCCACTTT	CASSFNNGRGSPLHF
NA	TRBV7-8	TRBJ2-5	NA	TGTGCCAGCAGCTTGTTCCGGACAGCACAAGAGACCCAGTACTTC	CASSLFRTAQETQYF
NA	TRBV28	TRBJ1-2	NA	TGTGCCAGCAGTCGCTCACAGGGCGGCTACACCTTC	CASSRSQGGYTF
once	TRBV30	TRBJ1-2	TRBD1	TGTGCCTGGAGCGGTACAGGGGGCGAGAGTGGCTACACCTTC	CAWSGTGGESGYTF